These T cell receptor beta chains were read from a single sample in a study of blood T cell repertoires in COVID-19. TCRdb's table, derived via immunoSEQ multiplex PCR, lists solely in-frame clones and lacks some. Found here are just over 300,000 clones, 75% to 90% of them singletons; the top ten hold about 2%. Input material: peripheral blood. These receptors were obtained from a man younger than 35 with active or convalescent COVID-19. Each CDR3 is given with its conserved first and last residue. D genes are given only for firm matches. Part of the rows lack a size; the others show once, few, many or a class for expanded clones.

j_gene: TRBJ2-2; d_gene: .; len: 16; abundance: .; v_gene: TRBV5-1; CDR3nt: TGCGCCAGCAGCTTGGCCCCTAGCGTAGGCACCGGGGAGCTGTTTTTT; CDR3aa: CASSLAPSVGTGELFF
j_gene: TRBJ1-1; d_gene: .; len: 13; abundance: .; v_gene: TRBV10-1; CDR3nt: TGCGCCAGCAGTGTTAATCTAAACACTGAAGCTTTCTTT; CDR3aa: CASSVNLNTEAFF
j_gene: TRBJ2-3; d_gene: TRBD2; len: 15; abundance: .; v_gene: TRBV24-1; CDR3nt: TGTGCCACCGGAAAGAGGGCGGGAGCGGCGGATACGCAGTATTTT; CDR3aa: CATGKRAGAADTQYF
j_gene: TRBJ1-3; d_gene: TRBD1; len: 16; abundance: .; v_gene: TRBV7-6; CDR3nt: TGTGCCAGCAGCTTATCCGGGACAGGGATCGGAAACACCATATATTTT; CDR3aa: CASSLSGTGIGNTIYF
j_gene: TRBJ2-7; d_gene: TRBD1; len: 16; abundance: .; v_gene: TRBV20-1; CDR3nt: TGCAGTGCTAGTATTCGGAGCGGACAGGGTACCTACGAGCAGTACTTC; CDR3aa: CSASIRSGQGTYEQYF
j_gene: TRBJ2-5; d_gene: .; len: 15; abundance: .; v_gene: TRBV5-5; CDR3nt: TGTGCCAGCAGCCTGGGGTTCGGGGTTGGTGAGACCCAGTACTTC; CDR3aa: CASSLGFGVGETQYF
j_gene: TRBJ2-3; d_gene: TRBD2; len: 15; abundance: .; v_gene: TRBV19; CDR3nt: TGTGCCAGTAGTTTTATAGCGGGTCCCACAGATACGCAGTATTTT; CDR3aa: CASSFIAGPTDTQYF
j_gene: TRBJ2-7; d_gene: TRBD1; len: 14; abundance: .; v_gene: TRBV15; CDR3nt: TGTGCCACCAAAGTGGACAGGGAGAGGTACGAGCAGTACTTC; CDR3aa: CATKVDRERYEQYF
j_gene: TRBJ2-7; d_gene: .; len: 15; abundance: .; v_gene: TRBV6-1; CDR3nt: TGTGCCAGCAGTGAAGCCTTTAAAGGGGCCTACGAGCAGTACTTC; CDR3aa: CASSEAFKGAYEQYF
j_gene: TRBJ1-2; d_gene: TRBD1; len: 17; abundance: .; v_gene: TRBV3-1/TRBV3-2; CDR3nt: TGTGCCAGCAGCCAAGATTCGTGGTCGGGACAGGGGAATGGCTACACCTTC; CDR3aa: CASSQDSWSGQGNGYTF
j_gene: TRBJ1-1; d_gene: .; len: 13; abundance: .; v_gene: TRBV12-2; CDR3nt: TGTGCAAGTCGCTTTAGCCGGAACTATGAAGCTTTCTTT; CDR3aa: CASRFSRNYEAFF
j_gene: TRBJ2-1; d_gene: TRBD2; len: 14; abundance: .; v_gene: TRBV4-1; CDR3nt: TGCGCCAGCAGCCAGGGACTAGCGTCCAATGAGCAGTTCTTC; CDR3aa: CASSQGLASNEQFF
j_gene: TRBJ1-3; d_gene: .; len: 16; abundance: .; v_gene: TRBV10-3; CDR3nt: TGTGCCATCAGTGAGACGGTCAGGACATCTGGAAACACCATATATTTT; CDR3aa: CAISETVRTSGNTIYF
j_gene: TRBJ1-4; d_gene: TRBD1; len: 13; abundance: once; v_gene: TRBV2; CDR3nt: TGTGCCAGCAGGCCCACAGGGGGCGGGGGTGTTTTTTTT; CDR3aa: CASRPTGGGGVFF
j_gene: TRBJ2-1; d_gene: TRBD2; len: 15; abundance: .; v_gene: TRBV11-2; CDR3nt: TGTGCCAGCAGCCCCACTAGCGGGAGAGGGAATGAGCAGTTCTTC; CDR3aa: CASSPTSGRGNEQFF
j_gene: TRBJ1-2; d_gene: TRBD1; len: 15; abundance: .; v_gene: TRBV27; CDR3nt: TGTGCCAGCAGCAGACAGGGGGAAATAGTAGGTGGCTACACCTTC; CDR3aa: CASSRQGEIVGGYTF
j_gene: TRBJ1-2; d_gene: .; len: 11; abundance: .; v_gene: TRBV29-1; CDR3nt: TGCAGCGTTGAGGGAGCGGAAGGCTACACCTTC; CDR3aa: CSVEGAEGYTF
j_gene: TRBJ1-2; d_gene: .; len: 13; abundance: .; v_gene: TRBV6-5; CDR3nt: TGTGCCAGCACAGACTTTTCGGCTTATGGCTACACCTTC; CDR3aa: CASTDFSAYGYTF
j_gene: TRBJ2-2; d_gene: .; len: 14; abundance: .; v_gene: TRBV6-5; CDR3nt: TGTGCCAGCAGTTACTCGACAAACACCGGGGAGCTGTTTTTT; CDR3aa: CASSYSTNTGELFF
j_gene: TRBJ1-2; d_gene: TRBD1; len: 16; abundance: .; v_gene: TRBV18; CDR3nt: TGTGCCAGCTCACCACCCCTTACAGGGGCCCCGGATGGCTACACCTTC; CDR3aa: CASSPPLTGAPDGYTF
j_gene: TRBJ1-5; d_gene: .; len: 17; abundance: .; v_gene: TRBV10-1; CDR3nt: TGCGCCAGCAGAAAAAGGGCCAGGACATATAACAATCAGCCCCAGCATTTT; CDR3aa: CASRKRARTYNNQPQHF
j_gene: TRBJ2-7; d_gene: .; len: 15; abundance: .; v_gene: TRBV11-2; CDR3nt: TGTGCCAGCAGCTTCAGACCTGGCAGGCCGTACGAGCAGTACTTC; CDR3aa: CASSFRPGRPYEQYF
j_gene: TRBJ2-3; d_gene: .; len: 12; abundance: .; v_gene: TRBV19; CDR3nt: TGTGCCAGTAGCCGGGGGACAGATACGCAGTATTTT; CDR3aa: CASSRGTDTQYF
j_gene: TRBJ2-2; d_gene: .; len: 9; abundance: .; v_gene: TRBV7-4; CDR3nt: TGTGCCCAGGGGGGGGAGCTGTTTTTT; CDR3aa: CAQGGELFF
j_gene: TRBJ2-3; d_gene: .; len: 15; abundance: .; v_gene: TRBV11-3; CDR3nt: TGTGCCAGCAGCTTATCTGGGGGGACCGGGGATACGCAGTATTTT; CDR3aa: CASSLSGGTGDTQYF
j_gene: TRBJ1-2; d_gene: .; len: 13; abundance: .; v_gene: TRBV27; CDR3nt: TGTGCCAGCAGTATAAGACATAACTATGGCTACACCTTC; CDR3aa: CASSIRHNYGYTF
j_gene: TRBJ2-1; d_gene: .; len: 17; abundance: .; v_gene: TRBV4-1; CDR3nt: TGCGCCAGCAGCCAAAGGTATCAGGTTACCTCCTACAATGAGCAGTTCTTC; CDR3aa: CASSQRYQVTSYNEQFF
j_gene: TRBJ2-5; d_gene: TRBD2; len: 15; abundance: .; v_gene: TRBV5-1; CDR3nt: TGCGCCAGCACTGGACTAGCGGGTTCGGCTGAGACCCAGTACTTC; CDR3aa: CASTGLAGSAETQYF
j_gene: TRBJ2-5; d_gene: .; len: 13; abundance: once; v_gene: TRBV9; CDR3nt: TGTGCCAGCAGAGAGGACAGCCAAGAGACCCAGTACTTC; CDR3aa: CASREDSQETQYF
j_gene: TRBJ2-3; d_gene: .; len: 13; abundance: .; v_gene: TRBV7-6; CDR3nt: TGTGCCAGCAGCTTAGCGAGGACAGATACGCAGTATTTT; CDR3aa: CASSLARTDTQYF
j_gene: TRBJ2-3; d_gene: TRBD2; len: 16; abundance: few; v_gene: TRBV11-3; CDR3nt: TGTGCCAGCAGCCGGGCCGGGACTAGCGGGGACGGTACGCAGTATTTT; CDR3aa: CASSRAGTSGDGTQYF
j_gene: TRBJ2-7; d_gene: .; len: 14; abundance: few; v_gene: TRBV2; CDR3nt: TGTGCCAGCAGTGGAGGAGGGGGCCCCTACGAGCAGTACTTC; CDR3aa: CASSGGGGPYEQYF
j_gene: TRBJ1-5; d_gene: .; len: 14; abundance: .; v_gene: TRBV10-2; CDR3nt: TGCGCCAGCAGTGACAACAGTGGCAATCAGCCCCAGCATTTT; CDR3aa: CASSDNSGNQPQHF
j_gene: TRBJ2-7; d_gene: TRBD1; len: 14; abundance: .; v_gene: TRBV5-1; CDR3nt: TGCGCCAGCAGCTTTTCAGGGGGTTACTACGAGCAGTACTTC; CDR3aa: CASSFSGGYYEQYF
j_gene: TRBJ1-1; d_gene: .; len: 17; abundance: .; v_gene: TRBV14; CDR3nt: TGTGCCAGCAGCCAAATGGGGCAGGGGCTTGTGAACACTGAAGCTTTCTTT; CDR3aa: CASSQMGQGLVNTEAFF
j_gene: TRBJ1-2; d_gene: .; len: 12; abundance: .; v_gene: TRBV9; CDR3nt: TGTGCCAGCAGCGGGGGGGTCAATGGCTACACCTTC; CDR3aa: CASSGGVNGYTF
j_gene: TRBJ1-2; d_gene: .; len: 11; abundance: .; v_gene: TRBV12-3/TRBV12-4; CDR3nt: TGTGCCAGCAGTTTTGGGCCTGGCTACACCTTC; CDR3aa: CASSFGPGYTF
j_gene: TRBJ1-1; d_gene: .; len: 12; abundance: .; v_gene: TRBV28; CDR3nt: TGTGCCAGCAGATCAGGTCACACTGAAGCTTTCTTT; CDR3aa: CASRSGHTEAFF
j_gene: TRBJ1-5; d_gene: .; len: 15; abundance: .; v_gene: TRBV10-3; CDR3nt: TGTGCCATCAGTGAGTCGATGGGAGGGGGTCAGCCCCAGCATTTT; CDR3aa: CAISESMGGGQPQHF
j_gene: TRBJ1-2; d_gene: .; len: 14; abundance: .; v_gene: TRBV7-9; CDR3nt: TGTGCCAGCAGCTTAGACAGATCTAACTATGGCTACACCTTC; CDR3aa: CASSLDRSNYGYTF
j_gene: TRBJ2-7; d_gene: .; len: 15; abundance: .; v_gene: TRBV6-2/TRBV6-3; CDR3nt: TGTGCCAGCAGTTCCAATCCTGGACAGACCTACGAGCAGTACTTC; CDR3aa: CASSSNPGQTYEQYF
j_gene: TRBJ1-2; d_gene: .; len: 15; abundance: .; v_gene: TRBV7-2; CDR3nt: TGTGCCAGCAGCTTACAGGAGACAGCTAACTATGGCTACACCTTC; CDR3aa: CASSLQETANYGYTF
j_gene: TRBJ1-4; d_gene: .; len: 15; abundance: .; v_gene: TRBV6-4; CDR3nt: TGTGCCAGCAGGAGGACAGCCCTAATCCACGAAAAACTGTTTTTT; CDR3aa: CASRRTALIHEKLFF
j_gene: TRBJ1-1; d_gene: TRBD1; len: 14; abundance: .; v_gene: TRBV19; CDR3nt: TGTGCCAGTAATGACAGGGGGCGTGGGACTGAAGCTTTCTTT; CDR3aa: CASNDRGRGTEAFF
j_gene: TRBJ2-2; d_gene: TRBD2; len: 14; abundance: .; v_gene: TRBV5-4; CDR3nt: TGTGCCAGCAGCGGACTAGCGGGGGACGGGGAGCTGTTTTTT; CDR3aa: CASSGLAGDGELFF
j_gene: TRBJ1-5; d_gene: TRBD1; len: 15; abundance: once; v_gene: TRBV6-5; CDR3nt: TGTGCCAGCAGTCCCGGGACAGTTAGCAATCAGCCCCAGCATTTT; CDR3aa: CASSPGTVSNQPQHF
j_gene: TRBJ1-6; d_gene: .; len: 13; abundance: .; v_gene: TRBV2; CDR3nt: TGTGCCAGCAGAAGCCAGGTTGGTTCACCCCTCCACTTT; CDR3aa: CASRSQVGSPLHF
j_gene: TRBJ1-1; d_gene: TRBD1; len: 14; abundance: once; v_gene: TRBV5-8; CDR3nt: TGTGCCAGCAGCTGGGACAGTATGAACACTGAAGCTTTCTTT; CDR3aa: CASSWDSMNTEAFF
j_gene: TRBJ1-4; d_gene: .; len: 15; abundance: .; v_gene: TRBV5-8; CDR3nt: TGTGCCAGCAGCTTGGTCAGGGTAACTAATGAAAAACTGTTTTTT; CDR3aa: CASSLVRVTNEKLFF
j_gene: TRBJ2-7; d_gene: TRBD1; len: 14; abundance: few; v_gene: TRBV18; CDR3nt: TGTGCCAGCTCACTTGACAGGGATACCTACGAGCAGTACTTC; CDR3aa: CASSLDRDTYEQYF
j_gene: TRBJ1-6; d_gene: .; len: 13; abundance: .; v_gene: TRBV5-1; CDR3nt: TGCGCCAGCCGGGACACCTTGAATTCACCCCTCCACTTT; CDR3aa: CASRDTLNSPLHF
j_gene: TRBJ2-7; d_gene: TRBD2; len: 17; abundance: .; v_gene: TRBV7-2; CDR3nt: TGTGCCAGCAGCCCAACACTTACTAGCGGGGGATCCTACGAGCAGTACTTC; CDR3aa: CASSPTLTSGGSYEQYF
j_gene: TRBJ1-4; d_gene: .; len: 14; abundance: .; v_gene: TRBV19; CDR3nt: TGTGCCAGTAGTAGACAGTCGACTAATGAAAAACTGTTTTTT; CDR3aa: CASSRQSTNEKLFF
j_gene: TRBJ1-4; d_gene: .; len: 15; abundance: .; v_gene: TRBV6-6; CDR3nt: TGTGCCAGCAGGGATTCCGGGAGAGTCTTTGAAAAACTGTTTTTT; CDR3aa: CASRDSGRVFEKLFF
j_gene: TRBJ2-3; d_gene: .; len: 14; abundance: few; v_gene: TRBV6-5; CDR3nt: TGTGCCAGCAAAGGGGAAGGAGTCACAGATACGCAGTATTTT; CDR3aa: CASKGEGVTDTQYF